Sequencing of this T cell receptor beta chain was carried out in a study of blood T cell repertoires in COVID-19. About the study: Sources were T cells, B-cell-depleted T cells, or PBMCs; the material itself was cDNA or gDNA.

This CDR3 contains 14 residues. Germline V gives CDR1 MGHDK, CDR2 SYGVNS. Trimming removed 6 bases from V and 2 bases from J; junction bases left unmatched: 4. Original methodology: Estimated nucleated cell counts came from reference gene primer amplification. Repertoires were generated with immunoSEQ multiplex PCR, while TCRdb's copy carries only in-frame clones and drops some. From that table come the V and J calls and clone size; the DNA was used to work out D and trimming. The sample has 200,000 to 250,000 clones; 70% to 90% are singletons. Specimen: peripheral blood. The TCR comes from a woman in her 30s who had recovered from COVID-19. The V gene is TRBV25-1, the J gene TRBJ2-1; 7 nucleotides match TRBD1. The CDR3 coding sequence is TGTGCCAGCAGATCGACAGGGCCCTACAATGAGCAGTTCTTC. Residues: CASRSTGPYNEQFF. Full variable domain (outside the CDR3, taken from reference TRBV25-1 and TRBJ2-1): EADIYQTPRYLVIGTGKKITLECSQTMGHDKMYWYQQDPGMELHLIHYSYGVNSTEKGDLSSESTVSRIRTEHFPLTLESARPSHTSQYLCASRSTGPYNEQFFGPGTRLTVL.